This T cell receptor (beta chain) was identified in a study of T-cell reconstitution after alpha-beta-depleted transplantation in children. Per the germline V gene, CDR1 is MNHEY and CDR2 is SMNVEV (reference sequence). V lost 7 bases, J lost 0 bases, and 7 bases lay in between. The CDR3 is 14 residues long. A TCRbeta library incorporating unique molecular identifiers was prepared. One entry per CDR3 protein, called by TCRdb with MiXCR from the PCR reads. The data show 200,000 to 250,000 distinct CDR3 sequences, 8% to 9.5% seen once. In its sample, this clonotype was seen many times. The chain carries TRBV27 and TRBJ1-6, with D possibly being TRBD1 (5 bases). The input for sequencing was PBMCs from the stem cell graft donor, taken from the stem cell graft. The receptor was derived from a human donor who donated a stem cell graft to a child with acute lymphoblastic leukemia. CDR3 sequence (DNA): TGTGCCAGCAAGGGGAGCTCCTATAATTCACCCCTCCACTTT. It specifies CASKGSSYNSPLHF.